This T cell receptor beta chain was found in a study of blood T cell repertoires in COVID-19 (TCRdb year 2020). Turning to the overall study: Collaborator samples came from the United States, Italy and Spain and covered acute and convalescent phases of COVID-19. The material from the prospective study consisted of cDNA or gDNA derived from T cells, B-cell-depleted T cells, or PBMCs. Subjects who had been exposed to COVID-19, were actively infected with it, or had recovered from it provided the deeply sampled blood TCRbeta repertoires that made up the dataset. The repertoires were released in a freely available public database meant as a resource for research on the immune response to SARS-CoV-2. The samples were drawn from two sources: the first 160 participants of the ongoing ImmuneRACE study, and 1,200 or so subjects contributed by 6 global collaborators. A de-identified subject ID, COVID-19 status, age in years and sex were almost always included in the sample metadata. Where available, HLA class I and class II types were taken from metadata supplied by the sample provider and were not determined by assay-based typing. Study-wide findings and limitations: The amount of clinical and demographic metadata varied by source and participant and was provided uncurated.

Samples from volunteer blood donors who had recovered from COVID-19 were contributed by a second Seattle source. Whole blood was collected in K2EDTA tubes by collaborating institutions according to the institutions' own protocols. For TCRbeta analysis, collaborator samples were shipped as frozen whole blood, as isolated PBMCs, or as DNA extracted from either sample type. The immunoSEQ Assay, a bias-controlled multiplex PCR, was used to amplify TCRbeta CDR3 regions from genomic DNA. The original methods were these. Nucleated cell counts per sample were estimated from amplification of reference gene primers within the assay. To quantify the absolute abundance of each unique TCRbeta CDR3 rearrangement, sequence reads were collapsed and filtered. For each sample, productive Simpson clonality was calculated as the square root of Simpson's diversity index across productive rearrangements. Entries here come from immuneACCESS through TCRdb and include only in-frame sequences with V and J called. Some clones fail to appear in such tables; in the studies checked, an unresolved V gene covers under half of the shortfall, and the cause of the remainder is unknown. The DNA was the basis for D and trimming; V, J and clone size are from that table. This sample gives some 95,000 clones in total; around three quarters of them show up just once. The ten largest clones capture about 8.7% of the sample.

The CDR3 contains 15 residues, cysteine and phenylalanine counted. The sequence is cut down to CDR3 DNA, 45 bases in frame from base 1. V loses 3 bases at its end and J loses 4 bases; junction bases beyond the gene matches: 6. In the germline V gene (reference sequence), CDR1 corresponds to DFQATT and CDR2 to SNEGSKA. In this sample, this clone turned up a few times. Its specific antigen is unknown. Per-base quality was not reported, and no clone a single base away is much larger than it. The V and J segments used are TRBV20-1 and TRBJ2-5; 12 middle bases align to TRBD1. The origin of this receptor is a man aged 50 to 59 who had recovered from COVID-19. The material sequenced was peripheral blood. The CDR3 reads CSASRGTGGPETQYF. The bases read TGCAGTGCTAGTCGTGGGACAGGGGGCCCAGAGACCCAGTACTTC.